The clone carrying this T cell receptor (beta chain) occurred a few times. Antigen unknown. Treatment noted: oral pan-JAK inhibitor, 5-10 mg twice daily. It was from PBMCs that CD4+ and CD8+ T cells were sorted. Germline CDR1 reads MNHEY; CDR2 reads SMNVEV (reference sequence). Trimming pared 8 bases from V and 0 bases from J, leaving 5 bases between. The CDR3 contains 12 residues. The source of the sample is a study of CD8+ T cells in alopecia areata. Whole-study findings and limits: The presence of one nonresponder keeps the tie between baseline CD8+ expansion and response uncertain. More clonal than normal scalp was lesional scalp, particularly alopecia totalis/universalis.

In each case, RNA was isolated and then reverse transcribed into cDNA as the sequencing template. TCRdb's copy holds only in-frame clones and misses some; the assay was immunoSEQ multiplex PCR. Seen here are approximately 100,000 clones, about 60% observed once, and the top ten hold 15% to 20%. Material: CD8+ T cells sorted from blood, obtained around week 55, from a patient treated with tofacitinib. This sequence was found in a human donor with alopecia areata. This chain links TRBV27 with TRBJ2-1; D gene uncertain. For the CDR3, the DNA is TGTGCCAGCGTAGGCTCCTACAATGAGCAGTTCTTC. Its protein is CASVGSYNEQFF.